Below are 27 T cell receptor beta chains sequenced from a single sample in a study of shared clonotypes between healthy human individuals. The naive CD8 population came from CD45RO-negative cells selected for CCR7, without terminally differentiated effector memory CD45RA+ cells. Repertoires were generated with immunoSEQ multiplex PCR, while TCRdb's copy carries only in-frame clones and drops some. The sample has 800,000 to 950,000 clones, 96% seen once. Specimen: naive CD8+ T cells sorted from blood. These receptors came from a young man in good health.

V usage is TRBV27 and J usage is TRBJ1-1; 9 bases are a match to TRBD1. The CDR3 spans 14 residues. V shed 6 bases, J shed 1 base, and the junction held 3 bases outside the gene matches. The germline CDR1 and CDR2 sequences are MNHEY and SMNVEV (reference sequence). CDR3 DNA: TGTGCCAGCAGCTCGACAGGGGGGAACACTGAAGCTTTCTTT. Residues: CASSSTGGNTEAFF.

This clone appeared a single time. This sequence joins TRBV27 and TRBJ2-7; TRBD2 aligns across 8 bases. Germline V gene data show CDR1 as MNHEY and CDR2 as SMNVEV (reference sequence). V shed 3 bases, J shed 5 bases, and the junction held 6 bases outside the gene matches. This CDR3 is 14 amino acids long. The CDR3, as DNA: TGTGCCAGCAGTTTTGGGACTAGAGGGGACGAGCAGTACTTC. This sequence encodes CASSFGTRGDEQYF.

The rearrangement joins TRBV19 to TRBJ1-2; a possible D gene is TRBD1 (5 bases). CDR1 is LNHDA, CDR2 SQIVND, per germline (reference sequence). Trimming took off 3 bases at V and 7 bases at J, with 15 bases between the two ends. This CDR3 comprises 14 residues. The CDR3 DNA reads as TGTGCCAGTAGTATTCAGGGAGGAGTATTTGGCTACACCTTC. Translated, it gives CASSIQGGVFGYTF.

The chain carries TRBV5-1 and TRBJ2-7, with no clear D. Trimming took 3 bases from V and 7 from J, leaving 11 bases between them. CDR1 SGHRS and CDR2 YFSETQ come from the germline V gene. The CDR3 contains 12 residues. For the CDR3, the DNA is TGCGCCAGCAGCTCATCATCAACGGAGCAGTACTTC. Translation: CASSSSSTEQYF.

V is TRBV5-4 and J is TRBJ2-3, with 7 bases aligning to TRBD1. CDR1 and CDR2 (germline): SGHNT, YYREEE (reference sequence). The junction had 11 bases not matched to a gene; V was cut back by 5 bases and J by 2 bases. The CDR3 consists of 16 residues. CDR3 protein: CASSSGQVRSTDTQYF. For the CDR3, the DNA is TGTGCCAGCAGTTCTGGACAGGTCAGGTCCACAGATACGCAGTATTTT.

V and J are TRBV5-1 and TRBJ2-1; either TRBD1 or TRBD2 may fit D (5 bases each). This CDR3 has 14 residues. Trimming stripped 4 bases from V and 6 bases from J, with 14 bases between. The germline V gene has CDR1 SGHRS and CDR2 YFSETQ. CDR3 DNA sequence: TGCGCCAGCAGCGCCACGGGACGGATCAATGAGCAGTTCTTC. Translated: CASSATGRINEQFF.

The chain links TRBV7-9 to TRBJ1-3; tentatively, D is TRBD1 (6 bases). Germline CDR1 SEHNR, CDR2 FQNEAQ (reference sequence). The CDR3 is 16 residues long. Trimming stripped 1 base from V and 2 bases from J, with 12 bases between. This CDR3 reads CASSLGGQSTGNTIYF. The DNA for the CDR3 is TGTGCCAGCAGCTTAGGAGGACAGTCAACTGGAAACACCATATATTTT.

This sequence joins TRBV5-1 and TRBJ2-7, with TRBD2 matching over 12 bases. J lost 3 bases, V lost 5 bases, and 6 bases had no gene match. Germline values: CDR1 SGHRS, CDR2 YFSETQ. The CDR3 runs 15 residues. CDR3 residues: CASSTLAGGVYEQYF. CDR3 sequence (DNA): TGCGCCAGCAGTACCCTAGCGGGAGGGGTCTACGAGCAGTACTTC.

This clone was observed a single time. The CDR3 reads CASSPRFSDEQFF. The CDR3 bases are TGTGCCAGCAGCCCCCGTTTCTCGGATGAGCAGTTCTTC. The V gene is TRBV9, the J gene TRBJ2-1; D unresolved. Trimming pared 4 bases from V and 8 bases from J, leaving 13 bases between. Per germline, CDR1 SGDLS and CDR2 YYNGEE. This CDR3 has 13 residues. Using reference TRBV9 and TRBJ2-1 for the parts outside the CDR3, the full variable domain is DSGVTQTPKHLITATGQRVTLRCSPRSGDLSVYWYQQSLDQGLQFLIQYYNGEERAKGNILERFSAQQFPDLHSELNLSSLELGDSALYFCASSPRFSDEQFFGPGTRLTVL.

V usage is TRBV28 and J usage is TRBJ2-7; 14 nucleotides line up with TRBD2. Germline values: CDR1 MDHEN, CDR2 SYDVKM. Germline trimming cut 4 bases from V and 6 bases from J; bases unmatched to any gene: 8. This CDR3 has 16 residues. Written as DNA, the CDR3 is TGTGCCAGCAGTTCCCAAAAGGGACTAGCGGGAGTCGAGCAGTACTTC. The encoded protein is CASSSQKGLAGVEQYF.

The chain employs TRBV27 and TRBJ2-7, with 8 bases aligning to TRBD1. V gave up 6 bases and J gave up 3 bases; unmatched junction bases: 10. The CDR3 runs 15 residues. The germline CDR1 and CDR2 sequences are MNHEY and SMNVEV (reference sequence). The CDR3 region is CASRDAGGRYYEQYF. Here the CDR3 DNA reads TGTGCCAGCAGGGATGCAGGGGGCAGGTACTACGAGCAGTACTTC.

The chain is built from TRBV15 and TRBJ2-1, with 10 bases lining up with TRBD2. The ends lost 3 bases at V and 6 bases at J; junction bases unmatched: 11. CDR3 length equals 17 residues. CDR1 and CDR2 from the germline V gene are LNHNV and YYDKDF (reference sequence). CDR3 sequence: CATSREPAGGPGNEQFF. Here the CDR3 DNA reads TGTGCCACCAGCAGGGAACCAGCGGGAGGGCCGGGCAATGAGCAGTTCTTC.

V is TRBV7-2 and J is TRBJ1-5; TRBD1 is a possible D gene (5 bases). V was clipped by 5 bases and J by 0 bases, with 14 bases between them. Germline V gives CDR1 SGHTA, CDR2 FQGNSA. This CDR3 has 16 residues. The CDR3 region is CASSLSTEASNQPQHF. As DNA, the CDR3 is TGTGCCAGCAGCCTATCGACAGAGGCTAGCAATCAGCCCCAGCATTTT.

The J gene is TRBJ2-7, the V gene TRBV10-2; TRBD2 matches 7 bases. Trimming took 7 bases from V and 7 from J; bases not matched to a gene: 13. The CDR3 has 14 residues. CDR1 is WSHSY, CDR2 SAAADI, per germline. The CDR3 region is CASKPSGTKYEQYF. The CDR3 region has the DNA TGCGCCAGCAAACCAAGCGGGACCAAATATGAGCAGTACTTC.

The chain joins TRBV7-9 to TRBJ1-1; the D is unclear. Trimming removed 5 bases at V and 4 bases at J, with 11 bases between. CDR1 and CDR2 from the germline V gene are SEHNR and FQNEAQ (reference sequence). This CDR3 region has 13 residues. Here the CDR3 DNA reads TGTGCCAGCAGCGCTGCGGGTGGCACTGAAGCTTTCTTT. It codes for CASSAAGGTEAFF.

This clone was counted a single time. CDR3 residues: CSVEFANQETQYF. Here the CDR3 DNA reads TGCAGCGTTGAGTTTGCGAACCAAGAGACCCAGTACTTC. The V gene is TRBV29-1, the J gene TRBJ2-5; D remains unclear. The V end was cut by 3 bases, the J end by 0 bases, with 8 bases between. This CDR3 is built from 13 residues. Germline CDR1 is SQVTM and CDR2 is ANQGSEA.

The CDR3 spells CASIIYNEQFF. CDR3 DNA: TGTGCCAGCATAATCTACAATGAGCAGTTCTTC. This sequence joins TRBV2 and TRBJ2-1; D gene ambiguous. V gave up 7 bases and J gave up 3 bases, with 4 bases separating them. CDR3 length equals 11 residues. The germline V gene has CDR1 SNHLY and CDR2 FYNNEI.

The chain links TRBV27 to TRBJ1-5, with D possibly being TRBD1 (6 bases). CDR3 length: 12 amino acids. Looked up from germline, CDR1 is MNHEY and CDR2 is SMNVEV (reference sequence). The V gene lost 4 bases and the J gene lost 5 bases, with 6 bases spanning the gap. In nucleotides, the CDR3 is TGTGCCAGCAGTTCAGGGGATCAGCCCCAGCATTTT. Translating gives CASSSGDQPQHF.

This clone appeared a single time. V is TRBV7-8 and J is TRBJ2-7, with 11 bases aligning to TRBD2. The germline V gene encodes CDR1 SGHVS and CDR2 FQNEAQ. This CDR3 is built from 17 residues. Losses at the gene ends were 1 base for V and 4 bases for J; bases not matched to a gene: 9. The CDR3 loop reads CASSLELAGGVGYEQYF. The CDR3 nucleotides are TGTGCCAGCAGCTTAGAGTTAGCGGGAGGGGTGGGGTACGAGCAGTACTTC. Full variable domain (rest looked up from reference TRBV7-8 and TRBJ2-7): GAGVSQSPRYKVAKRGQDVALRCDPISGHVSLFWYQQALGQGPEFLTYFQNEAQLDKSGLPSDRFFAERPEGSVSTLKIQRTQQEDSAVYLCASSLELAGGVGYEQYFGPGTRLTVT.

The chain has TRBV9 and TRBJ2-1; 8 bases align to TRBD2. The CDR3 covers 16 residues. The germline CDR1 and CDR2 sequences are SGDLS and YYNGEE. With V trimmed by 0 bases and J by 2 bases, 4 bases remained unmatched. Written as DNA, the CDR3 is TGTGCCAGCAGCGTAGCGGGAGGGCCCCCCTACAATGAGCAGTTCTTC. Residues: CASSVAGGPPYNEQFF.

The genes are TRBV9 and TRBJ2-1, with a weak D call TRBD2 (5 bases). V lost 4 bases to trimming and J lost 7 bases, with 15 bases between them. CDR1 and CDR2 from the germline V gene are SGDLS and YYNGEE. This CDR3 region has 14 residues. The CDR3 region has the DNA TGTGCCAGCAGCCCAAGCGGATTACATAATGAGCAGTTCTTC. Amino acid sequence: CASSPSGLHNEQFF.

The J gene is TRBJ1-2, the V gene TRBV7-9, with D uncertain. Germline V gives CDR1 SEHNR, CDR2 FQNEAQ (reference sequence). Trimming took off 6 bases at V and 4 bases at J, with 18 bases between the two ends. The CDR3 totals 15 residues. The DNA of the CDR3 is TGTGCCAGCAGAGGGAGAGTCGGGATCCCCTATGGCTACACCTTC. Its translation: CASRGRVGIPYGYTF.

V gene TRBV27 combines with J gene TRBJ2-7; D may be TRBD1 (5 bases). Trimming took off 3 bases at V and 1 base at J, with 10 bases between the two ends. The CDR3 has 14 amino acids. The germline V gene has CDR1 MNHEY and CDR2 SMNVEV (reference sequence). DNA of the CDR3: TGTGCCAGCAGTTTGGTAGGACAATCCTACGAGCAGTACTTC. Amino acids: CASSLVGQSYEQYF.

This chain joins TRBV27 and TRBJ2-1; D unresolved. Germline CDR1 MNHEY, CDR2 SMNVEV (reference sequence). The CDR3 length is 14 residues. Trimming shortened V by 6 bases and J by 6 bases, and 15 bases separated the two germline ends. DNA of the CDR3: TGTGCCAGCAGGCCCGCCCCGACGGGCAATGAGCAGTTCTTC. Encoded protein: CASRPAPTGNEQFF.

The chain carries TRBV7-2 and TRBJ2-7; 9 nucleotides align to TRBD2. With V trimmed by 4 bases and J by 0 bases, 4 bases remained unmatched. The CDR3 is made up of 15 amino acids. In germline, CDR1 is SGHTA, CDR2 FQGNSA. The CDR3 spells CASSSSGTSSYEQYF. The CDR3 DNA is TGTGCCAGCAGCTCTAGCGGGACGAGCTCCTACGAGCAGTACTTC.

This chain joins TRBV11-3 and TRBJ2-2; maybe TRBD2 (6 bases). V lost 5 bases and J lost 5, with 12 bases in between. The CDR3 has 14 residues. CDR1 is SGHNT and CDR2 is YENEEA in the germline V gene. In DNA form, the CDR3 reads TGTGCCAGCAGCCCCAGACGGGGGACCGGGGAGCTGTTTTTT. Protein: CASSPRRGTGELFF.

CDR3 DNA: TGCGCCAGCAGTTCGACTTCGAGCTCCTACGAGCAGTACTTC. This sequence encodes CASSSTSSSYEQYF. The rearrangement joins TRBV10-1 to TRBJ2-7; D is uncertain. Germline V lookup: CDR1 WNHNN, CDR2 SYGVQD (reference sequence). Trimming removed 5 bases at V and 0 bases at J, with 11 bases between. The CDR3 spans 14 residues.